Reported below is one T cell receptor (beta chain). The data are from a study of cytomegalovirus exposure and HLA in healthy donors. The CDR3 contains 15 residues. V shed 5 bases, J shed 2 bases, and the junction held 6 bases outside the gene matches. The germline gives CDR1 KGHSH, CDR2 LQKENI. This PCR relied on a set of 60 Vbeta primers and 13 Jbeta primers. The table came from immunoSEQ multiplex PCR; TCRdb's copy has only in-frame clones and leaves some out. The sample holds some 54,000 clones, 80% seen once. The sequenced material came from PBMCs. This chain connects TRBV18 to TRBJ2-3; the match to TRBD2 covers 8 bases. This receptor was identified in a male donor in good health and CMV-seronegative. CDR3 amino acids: CASSALAGNTDTQYF. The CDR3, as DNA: TGTGCCAGCTCAGCTTTAGCGGGGAACACAGATACGCAGTATTTT.